The rows below give T cell receptor beta chains drawn from one sample of a study of blood T cell repertoires in COVID-19. Profiling relied on immunoSEQ multiplex PCR, and the TCRdb table lists in-frame clones only, not all of them. Altogether about 300,000 clones are present, 70% to 85% being singletons, with the ten largest covering around 1.6%. The sample comprised peripheral blood. The receptors stem from a human donor with COVID-19, enrolled during active disease. The donor label of this sample is uncertain. Each CDR3 is given with its conserved first and last residue. A D gene is named only where the DNA matches it firmly. Some rows mark clone size as missing; the rest say once, few, many or name a class of expanded clone.

>-|TRBJ1-1|-|TRBV5-4
TGTGCCAGCAGCTTGGAGGCAGGCTCCACTGAAGCTTTCTTT
CASSLEAGSTEAFF
>TRBD2|TRBJ2-7|-|TRBV28
TGTGCCAGCAACCAACTAGCGGCTTCCTACGAGCAGTACTTC
CASNQLAASYEQYF
>-|TRBJ1-2|-|TRBV9
TGTGCCAGCAGCGCGACGAGTGGGCTAACCTATGGCTACACCTTC
CASSATSGLTYGYTF
>-|TRBJ1-1|-|TRBV19
TGTGCCAGTAGTGGACAGATGAACACTGAAGCTTTCTTT
CASSGQMNTEAFF
>-|TRBJ1-5|-|TRBV19
TGTGCCAGTAGTATCTCGGACAGATCGAATCAGCCCCAGCATTTT
CASSISDRSNQPQHF
>TRBD1|TRBJ2-2|-|TRBV19
TGTGCCAGTAGCGAGGGGGCGGGCACCGGGGAGCTGTTTTTT
CASSEGAGTGELFF
>TRBD1|TRBJ1-5|once|TRBV19
TGTGCCAGTACCATAGACAGGGGCGGGCAGCCCCAGCATTTT
CASTIDRGGQPQHF
>TRBD1|TRBJ2-3|-|TRBV24-1
TGTGCCACCAGTGATCCCTACAGGGGAAATACGCAGTATTTT
CATSDPYRGNTQYF
>TRBD1|TRBJ2-5|-|TRBV5-6
TGTGCCAGCAGCCTGATGGGCCCGGGACAGGGATCCCAAGAGACCCAGTACTTC
CASSLMGPGQGSQETQYF
>-|TRBJ1-1|-|TRBV18
TGTGCCAGCTCACCGGTGCGGGGACCCACTGAAGCTTTCTTT
CASSPVRGPTEAFF
>TRBD1|TRBJ1-4|-|TRBV30
TGTGCCTGGAGTCGAACAGGGACAGGGAAACTGTTTTTT
CAWSRTGTGKLFF
>TRBD1|TRBJ2-5|-|TRBV11-2
TGTGCCAGCAGCTTAGATCAGGGGGCCCAAGAGACCCAGTACTTC
CASSLDQGAQETQYF
>-|TRBJ1-2|once|TRBV7-8
TGTGCCAGCAGCTTGCACGGGGGGGATGGCTACACCTTC
CASSLHGGDGYTF
>TRBD2|TRBJ2-1|many|TRBV9
TGTGCCAGCAGCGTAGCTTATCGACTAGCGGGAGGGCCTGGTGAGCAGTTCTTC
CASSVAYRLAGGPGEQFF
>TRBD1|TRBJ1-1|-|TRBV27
TGTGCCAGCACCAACGCAGGGGGTTCTGAAGCTTTCTTT
CASTNAGGSEAFF
>-|TRBJ2-3|-|TRBV7-2
TGTGCCAGCAGCTTCGGGATTCGCACAGATACGCAGTATTTT
CASSFGIRTDTQYF
>-|TRBJ2-3|-|TRBV28
TGTGCCAGCCGGAAAGGGGGCACAGATACGCAGTATTTT
CASRKGGTDTQYF
>-|TRBJ1-2|-|TRBV6-5
TGTGCCAGCAGTTACTCGTCCGGGGTCTCAGGCTACACCTTC
CASSYSSGVSGYTF
>-|TRBJ1-1|-|TRBV3-1/TRBV3-2
TGTGCCAGCAGCCAAGATTTAGTCCGTGCGGCTTTCTTT
CASSQDLVRAAFF